The following is a T cell receptor beta chain sequence with its context. As yet, its antigen is unknown. The V gene lost 7 bases and the J gene lost 4 bases, with 17 bases spanning the gap. Per germline, CDR1 MDHEN and CDR2 SYDVKM. The CDR3 consists of 14 residues. The source of the sample is a study of human thymus T cells. Some clones are missing from TCRdb's copy, which holds only in-frame ones; the method was immunoSEQ multiplex PCR. Among tens of thousands of clones listed, 90% to 97% were seen once. Resections from corrective heart surgery provided thymus tissue. The donors were infants in Finland with congenital heart defects, otherwise immunologically healthy. Study-level findings and limits: Unrelated individuals reportedly shared highly overlapping thymic TCR repertoires. Thymic and blood repertoires appeared to show biased V and J gene usage.

The sequence was obtained from a boy under three years old with a congenital heart defect but otherwise immunologically healthy. Sequenced sample: thymus tissue. This chain joins TRBV28 and TRBJ2-7; no definite D call. CDR3 sequence reads: CASTIKVNRYEQYF. The CDR3 DNA reads as TGTGCCAGCACCATTAAAGTCAACAGATACGAGCAGTACTTC.